The entry below describes one T cell receptor beta chain. The CDR3 extends over 16 amino acids. Trimming removed 3 bases from V and 5 bases from J; junction bases left unmatched: 5. Germline V gene lookup returns CDR1 SGHRS and CDR2 YFSETQ. This entry belongs to a study of early T cells in non-severe SARS-CoV-2 infection. As part of library construction, unique molecular identifiers were attached to individual cDNA molecules. TCRdb ran MiXCR on the 5' RACE reads and lists one entry per CDR3 protein. Found here are some 45,000 distinct CDR3 sequences, more than 6.5% of them singletons; the top ten hold just over 8%.

Source material: whole blood. J is TRBJ2-5 and V is TRBV5-1, with TRBD2 matching over 15 bases. This TCR was sampled from an adult who was a healthcare worker with PCR-confirmed SARS-CoV-2 infection or an uninfected control (not recorded which). CDR3 nucleotide sequence: TGCGCCAGCAGCTGGACTAGCGGGGGGGCTGTCGAGACCCAGTACTTC. It encodes CASSWTSGGAVETQYF.